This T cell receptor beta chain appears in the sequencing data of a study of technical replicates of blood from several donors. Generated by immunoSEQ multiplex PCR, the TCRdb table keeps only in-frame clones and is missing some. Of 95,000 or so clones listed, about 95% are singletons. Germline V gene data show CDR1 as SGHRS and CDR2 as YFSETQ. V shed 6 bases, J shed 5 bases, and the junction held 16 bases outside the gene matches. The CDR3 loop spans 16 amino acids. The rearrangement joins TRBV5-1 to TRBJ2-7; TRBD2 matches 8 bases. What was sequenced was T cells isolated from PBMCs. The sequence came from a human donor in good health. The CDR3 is CASTPRGGASGDEQYF. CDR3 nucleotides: TGCGCCAGCACTCCCCGGGGGGGCGCGTCCGGGGACGAGCAGTACTTC.